This TCR beta chain was captured by sequencing in a study of vaccination effects on CD4 cells after COVID-19. Notes on this clone: Its antigen is as yet unknown.

With approximately 9 days of culture completed, CD4+ T cells were isolated. Using immunoSEQ multiplex PCR, the repertoire was profiled, and TCRdb retains in-frame clones only, with some absent. The table includes some 39,000 clones, about 80% detected once. Sequencing used CD4+ T cells from PBMCs cultured without peptide, obtained before COVID-19 vaccination. This sequence originates from a human donor who received a COVID-19 vaccine.

CDR3 region: CASLAPGSYNEQFF. As DNA, the CDR3 is TGTGCCAGTTTGGCCCCGGGCTCCTACAATGAGCAGTTCTTC. J is TRBJ2-1 and V is TRBV6-5; D gene uncertain. The CDR3 runs to 14 residues. The V and J ends lost 9 bases and 0 bases respectively, with 12 bases between them. Germline assignment: CDR1 MNHEY and CDR2 SVGAGI.